Detailed here is one T cell receptor beta chain. Its antigen is not identified. CDR3 size: 13 residues. In germline, CDR1 is MNHNS, CDR2 SASEGT. The germline V and J ends were trimmed by 6 bases and 5 bases, with 13 bases remaining between them. This specimen belongs to a study of shared clonotypes between healthy human individuals. Overall study results and limits: Against clonotypes common to all four donors, non-shared ones had lower generation probabilities.

The method was immunoSEQ multiplex PCR; TCRdb's version includes in-frame clones alone and lacks a portion of them. The top ten clones hold roughly 0.55% of a sample with over a million clones, 70% to 80% of them seen once. The sequence was obtained from a man aged 18 to 30 in good health. Some clones in this sample may be carry-over from other donors' samples. Sequencing was performed on memory CD4+ T cells from PBMCs. The subset is: CD45RA-negative fraction. This chain links TRBV6-1 with TRBJ1-1; D not resolved. The CDR3 here is CASRALRRTEAFF. The CDR3 DNA reads TGTGCCAGCAGAGCCCTCCGGCGGACTGAAGCTTTCTTT.